Given below is one T cell receptor beta chain in context. The ends were cut back, 3 bases at V and 4 bases at J, with 12 bases in the middle. The germline gives CDR1 SGHDN, CDR2 FVKESK. The CDR3 loop spans 15 amino acids. The sample belongs to a study of T cell changes during pregnancy in multiple sclerosis. Clones were sequenced by immunoSEQ multiplex PCR, and TCRdb holds only the in-frame ones, with some missing. Of approximately 100,000 clones listed, approximately 92% were seen once; the top ten hold roughly 4%. This receptor was obtained from a female donor with multiple sclerosis, enrolled in a pregnancy study. The V and J genes are TRBV14 and TRBJ1-4; D might be TRBD1 (5 bases). The specimen was peripheral blood, collected in the first trimester of pregnancy. For the CDR3, the DNA is TGTGCCAGCAGCCATTTGGTACAGGATAATGAAAAACTGTTTTTT. This gives the protein CASSHLVQDNEKLFF.